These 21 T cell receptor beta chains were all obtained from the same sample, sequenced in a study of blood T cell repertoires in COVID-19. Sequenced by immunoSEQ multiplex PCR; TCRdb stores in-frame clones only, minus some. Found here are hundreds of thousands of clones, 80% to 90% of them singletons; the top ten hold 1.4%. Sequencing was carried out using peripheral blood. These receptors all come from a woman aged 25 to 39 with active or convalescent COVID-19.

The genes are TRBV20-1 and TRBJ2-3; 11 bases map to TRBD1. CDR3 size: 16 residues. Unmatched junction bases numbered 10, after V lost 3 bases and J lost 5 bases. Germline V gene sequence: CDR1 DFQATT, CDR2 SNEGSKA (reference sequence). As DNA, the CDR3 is TGCAGTGCTAGTGCCGGGACAGGGGGAATGAGAGATACGCAGTATTTT. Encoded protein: CSASAGTGGMRDTQYF.

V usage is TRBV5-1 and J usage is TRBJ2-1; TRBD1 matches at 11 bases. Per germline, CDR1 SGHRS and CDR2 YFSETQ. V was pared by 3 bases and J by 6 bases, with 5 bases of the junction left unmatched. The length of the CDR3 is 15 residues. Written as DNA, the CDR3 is TGCGCCAGCAGCTATGGACAGGGGGCGTCCAATGAGCAGTTCTTC. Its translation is CASSYGQGASNEQFF.

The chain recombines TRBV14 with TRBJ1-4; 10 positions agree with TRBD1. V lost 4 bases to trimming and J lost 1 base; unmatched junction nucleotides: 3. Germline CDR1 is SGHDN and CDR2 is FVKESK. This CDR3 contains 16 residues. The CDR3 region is CASSLGDRGTNEKLFF. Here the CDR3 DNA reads TGTGCCAGCAGCCTCGGGGACAGGGGAACTAATGAAAAACTGTTTTTT.

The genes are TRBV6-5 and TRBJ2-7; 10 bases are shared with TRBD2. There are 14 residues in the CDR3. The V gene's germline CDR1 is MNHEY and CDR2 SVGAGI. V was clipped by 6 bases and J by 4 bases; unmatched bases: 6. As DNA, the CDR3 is TGTGCCAGCAGGCGCTCTAGCGGGAGTTACGAGCAGTACTTC. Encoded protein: CASRRSSGSYEQYF.

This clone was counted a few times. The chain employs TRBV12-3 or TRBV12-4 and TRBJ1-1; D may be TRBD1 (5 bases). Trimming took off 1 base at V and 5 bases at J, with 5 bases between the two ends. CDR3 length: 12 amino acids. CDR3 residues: CASSLDRTEAFF. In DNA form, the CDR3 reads TGTGCCAGCAGTTTAGACAGGACTGAAGCTTTCTTT.

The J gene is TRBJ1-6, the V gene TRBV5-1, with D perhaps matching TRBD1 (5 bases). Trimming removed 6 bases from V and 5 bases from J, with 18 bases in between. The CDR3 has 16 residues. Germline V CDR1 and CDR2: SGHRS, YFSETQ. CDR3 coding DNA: TGCGCCAGCAAGGCCCTGGCCGGGACTAATAATTCACCCCTCCACTTT. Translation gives CASKALAGTNNSPLHF. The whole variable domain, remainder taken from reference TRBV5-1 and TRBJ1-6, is KAGVTQTPRYLIKTRGQQVTLSCSPISGHRSVSWYQQTPGQGLQFLFEYFSETQRNKGNFPGRFSGRQFSNSRSEMNVSTLELGDSALYLCASKALAGTNNSPLHFGNGTRLTVT.

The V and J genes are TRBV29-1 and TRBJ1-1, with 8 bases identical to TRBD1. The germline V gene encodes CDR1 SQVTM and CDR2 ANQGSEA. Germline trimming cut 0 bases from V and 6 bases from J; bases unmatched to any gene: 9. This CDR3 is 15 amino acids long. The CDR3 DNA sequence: TGCAGCGTTGAAGATATCAGGGGGCGTGTCGCTGAAGCTTTCTTT. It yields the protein CSVEDIRGRVAEAFF.

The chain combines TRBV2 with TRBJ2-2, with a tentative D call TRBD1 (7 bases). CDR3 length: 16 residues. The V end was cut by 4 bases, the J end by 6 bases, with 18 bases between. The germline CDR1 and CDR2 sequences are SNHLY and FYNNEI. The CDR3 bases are TGTGCCAGCAGTGGGAGGGGACAGCTTTCCTCCGGGGAGCTGTTTTTT. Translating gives CASSGRGQLSSGELFF.

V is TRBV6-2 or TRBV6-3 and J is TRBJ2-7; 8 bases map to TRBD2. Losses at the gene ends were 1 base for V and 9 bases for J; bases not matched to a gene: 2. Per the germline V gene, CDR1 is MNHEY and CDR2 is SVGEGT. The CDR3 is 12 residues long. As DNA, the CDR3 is TGTGCCAGCAGTTACTACCGGGAGGGGCAGTACTTC. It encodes CASSYYREGQYF.

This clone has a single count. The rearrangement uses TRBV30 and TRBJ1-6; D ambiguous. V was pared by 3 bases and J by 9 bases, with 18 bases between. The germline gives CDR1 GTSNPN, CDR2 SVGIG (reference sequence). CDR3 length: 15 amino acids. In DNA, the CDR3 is TGTGCCTGGAGCACTAATCGGGGAGTAAGTTCACCCCTCCACTTT. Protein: CAWSTNRGVSSPLHF.

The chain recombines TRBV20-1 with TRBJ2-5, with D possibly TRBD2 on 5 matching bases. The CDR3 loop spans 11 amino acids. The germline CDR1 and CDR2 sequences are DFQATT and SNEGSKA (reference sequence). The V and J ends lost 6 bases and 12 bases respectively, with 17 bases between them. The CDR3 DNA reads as TGCAGTGCGTCCCAAACTAGAGTAGAGTACTTC. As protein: CSASQTRVEYF.

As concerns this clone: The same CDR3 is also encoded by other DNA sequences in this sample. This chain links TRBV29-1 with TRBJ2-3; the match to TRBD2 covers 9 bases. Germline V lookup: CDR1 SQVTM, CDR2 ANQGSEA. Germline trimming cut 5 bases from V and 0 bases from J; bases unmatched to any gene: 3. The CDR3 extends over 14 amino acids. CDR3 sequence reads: CSVLSGGSTDTQYF. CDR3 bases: TGCAGCGTTCTTAGCGGGGGAAGCACAGATACGCAGTATTTT.

The DNA of the CDR3 is TGTGCCAGCTCCAAACCGGGACTAAACACTGAAGCTTTCTTT. It is translated as CASSKPGLNTEAFF. The chain is built from TRBV6-5 and TRBJ1-1, with D perhaps matching TRBD1 (5 bases). This CDR3 is built from 14 residues. The V end lost 8 bases, the J end lost 2 bases, and 15 bases lay between the germline ends. Germline V gene sequence: CDR1 MNHEY, CDR2 SVGAGI.

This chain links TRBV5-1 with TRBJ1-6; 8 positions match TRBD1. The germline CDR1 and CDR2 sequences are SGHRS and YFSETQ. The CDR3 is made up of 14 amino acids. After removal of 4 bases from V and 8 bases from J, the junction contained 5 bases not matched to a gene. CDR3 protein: CASSRDRGDSPLHF. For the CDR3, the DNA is TGCGCCAGCAGCCGTGACAGGGGAGATTCACCCCTCCACTTT.

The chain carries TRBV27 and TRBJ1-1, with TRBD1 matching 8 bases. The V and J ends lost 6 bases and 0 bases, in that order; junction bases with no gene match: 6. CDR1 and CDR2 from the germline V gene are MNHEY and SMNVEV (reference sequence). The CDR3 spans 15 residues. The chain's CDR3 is CASRADRAMNTEAFF. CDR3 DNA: TGTGCCAGCAGGGCGGACAGGGCTATGAACACTGAAGCTTTCTTT.

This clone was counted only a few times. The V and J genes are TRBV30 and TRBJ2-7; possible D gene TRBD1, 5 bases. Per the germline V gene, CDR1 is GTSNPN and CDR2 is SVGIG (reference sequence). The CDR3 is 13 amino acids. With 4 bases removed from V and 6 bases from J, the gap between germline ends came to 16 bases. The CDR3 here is CAWNRQGTGEQYF. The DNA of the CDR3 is TGTGCCTGGAACAGGCAGGGTACTGGCGAGCAGTACTTC.

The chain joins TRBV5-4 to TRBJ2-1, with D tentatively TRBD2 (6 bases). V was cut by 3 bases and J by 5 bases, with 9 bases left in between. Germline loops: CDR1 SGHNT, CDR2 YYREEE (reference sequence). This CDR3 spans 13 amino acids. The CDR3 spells CASSSGLNNEQFF. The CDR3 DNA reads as TGTGCCAGCAGCTCCGGACTAAACAATGAGCAGTTCTTC.

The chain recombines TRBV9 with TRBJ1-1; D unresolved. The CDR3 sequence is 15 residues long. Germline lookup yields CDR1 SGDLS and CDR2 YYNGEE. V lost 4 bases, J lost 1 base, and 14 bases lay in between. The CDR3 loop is CASSPISGTNTEAFF. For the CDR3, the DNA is TGTGCCAGCAGCCCCATCAGTGGTACGAACACTGAAGCTTTCTTT.

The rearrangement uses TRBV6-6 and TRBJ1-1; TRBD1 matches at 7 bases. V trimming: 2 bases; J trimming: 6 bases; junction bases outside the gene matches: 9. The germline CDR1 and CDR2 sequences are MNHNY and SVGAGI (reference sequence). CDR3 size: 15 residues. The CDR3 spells CASSYPDRVWAEAFF. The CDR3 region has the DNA TGTGCCAGCAGTTACCCAGACAGGGTCTGGGCTGAAGCTTTCTTT.

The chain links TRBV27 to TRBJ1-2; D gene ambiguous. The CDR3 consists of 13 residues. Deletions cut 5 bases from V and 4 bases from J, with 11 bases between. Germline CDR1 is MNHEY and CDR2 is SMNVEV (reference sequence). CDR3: CASSDGSLYGYTF. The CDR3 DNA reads TGTGCCAGCAGTGACGGGTCCCTCTATGGCTACACCTTC.

CDR3 residues: CASSQLTSGIAEQYF. Here the CDR3 DNA reads TGTGCCAGCAGCCAACTGACTAGCGGTATCGCCGAGCAGTACTTC. The chain uses TRBV4-2 and TRBJ2-7; TRBD2 matches 9 bases. Germline CDR1 is LGHNA and CDR2 is YNFKEQ. The J segment lost 6 bases and the V segment lost 2 bases, leaving 8 bases of the junction unmatched. The CDR3 spans 15 residues.